Listed below are T cell receptor beta chains from one sample, sequenced in a study of molecular identifiers for immune sequencing clone quantification. Via MiXCR, TCRdb re-called the PCR reads, giving one row per CDR3 protein. Among some 320,000 distinct CDR3 sequences listed, over 20% were seen once. Sample: naive CD8+ T cells from blood, with Jurkat cell RNA spiked in. These receptors all come from a human donor in good health. Some libraries in this study had Jurkat cell RNA spiked in. The CDR3 runs from the conserved cysteine through the conserved F or W. A D gene is named only where the DNA matches it firmly. The listing skips clone size in some rows; elsewhere it reads once, few, many or a size class.

>NA|TRBV29-1|13|many|TRBJ1-2
CSVQKAEDYGYTF
TGCAGCGTCCAAAAGGCGGAGGACTATGGCTACACCTTC
>NA|TRBV24-1|17|many|TRBJ2-3
CATSDPAGTHGPDTQYF
TGTGCCACCAGTGATCCAGCCGGGACCCATGGACCAGATACGCAGTATTTT
>NA|TRBV6-5|13|many|TRBJ1-1
CASSYSWGLEAFF
TGTGCCAGCAGTTACTCTTGGGGGCTTGAAGCTTTCTTT
>NA|TRBV30|10|many|TRBJ2-7
CAWGTYEQYF
TGTGCCTGGGGTACGTACGAGCAGTACTTC
>TRBD2|TRBV6-1|15|few|TRBJ2-3
CASSETSGGAGTQYF
TGTGCCAGCAGTGAGACTAGCGGGGGGGCTGGTACGCAGTATTTT
>TRBD2|TRBV7-8|19|NA|TRBJ2-3
CASSTGTSGRAPNTDTQYF
TGTGCCAGCAGCACCGGGACTAGCGGGAGGGCCCCTAACACAGATACGCAGTATTTT
>TRBD2|TRBV27|20|few|TRBJ2-3
CASSFSRHGAGGQDPDTQYF
TGTGCCAGCAGTTTCTCCCGACACGGAGCGGGGGGGCAAGATCCAGATACGCAGTATTTT
>NA|TRBV4-3|13|few|TRBJ2-1
CASSQGRGLEQFF
TGCGCCAGCAGCCAAGGGAGGGGGCTCGAGCAGTTCTTC
>TRBD2|TRBV12-3/TRBV12-4|16|many|TRBJ2-3
CASSIVQGLGTDTQYF
TGTGCCAGCAGTATCGTACAGGGACTAGGCACAGATACGCAGTATTTT
>TRBD1|TRBV28|14|many|TRBJ2-7
CASSLFGTGVEQYF
TGTGCCAGCAGTTTATTTGGGACAGGGGTAGAGCAGTACTTC
>NA|TRBV27|16|NA|TRBJ1-4
CASSLLGVATNEKLFF
TGTGCCAGCAGTTTATTGGGAGTTGCAACTAATGAAAAACTGTTTTTT
>TRBD2|TRBV7-9|15|many|TRBJ2-1
CASSFLAETYNEQFF
TGTGCCAGCAGCTTTCTAGCGGAGACTTACAATGAGCAGTTCTTC
>NA|TRBV4-3|15|few|TRBJ1-1
CASSQDFVMNTEASF
TGCGCCAGCAGCCAAGATTTTGTCATGAACACTGAAGCTTCCTTT
>NA|TRBV5-1|16|many|TRBJ2-3
CASSVGVVESTDTQYF
TGCGCCAGCAGCGTTGGCGTCGTGGAGAGCACAGATACGCAGTATTTT
>NA|TRBV27|14|NA|TRBJ2-7
CASGFTGFGYEQYF
TGTGCCAGCGGTTTCACAGGGTTCGGCTACGAGCAGTACTTC
>NA|TRBV5-1|15|many|TRBJ2-3
CASSFVTGTADTQYF
TGCGCCAGCAGCTTCGTGACAGGTACAGCAGATACGCAGTATTTT
>NA|TRBV7-2|15|NA|TRBJ1-5
CASSAYLGSNQPQHF
TGTGCCAGCAGCGCTTATCTCGGTAGCAATCAGCCCCAGCATTTT
>NA|TRBV20-1|12|NA|TRBJ2-7
CNPWGISYEQYF
TGCAACCCATGGGGGATATCCTACGAGCAGTACTTC